The entry that follows covers one T cell receptor beta chain sequence. This entry belongs to a study of cytomegalovirus exposure and HLA in healthy donors. Study background: A subsequent analysis stated that the 110 or so validation repertoires were run on the same platform as the roughly 670 first-cohort repertoires.

The germline CDR1 and CDR2 sequences are SNHLY and FYNNEI. The V gene end was trimmed by 0 bases and the J gene end by 6 bases; junction bases not matched to a gene: 6. This CDR3 has 16 amino acids. Clones were sequenced by immunoSEQ multiplex PCR, and TCRdb holds only the in-frame ones, with some missing. The table lists roughly 150,000 clones, 88% of them singletons. V usage is TRBV2 and J usage is TRBJ2-2; 8 bases are shared with TRBD1. The specimen was PBMCs. The TCR originated in a man aged 18-30 years in good health and CMV-seronegative. The CDR3 region has the DNA TGTGCCAGCAGTGAAGCGGCCGACAGGGGAGCCGGGGAGCTGTTTTTT. It translates to CASSEAADRGAGELFF. Full variable domain (outside the CDR3, taken from reference TRBV2 and TRBJ2-2): EPEVTQTPSHQVTQMGQEVILRCVPISNHLYFYWYRQILGQKVEFLVSFYNNEISEKSEIFDDQFSVERPDGSNFTLKIRSTKLEDSAMYFCASSEAADRGAGELFFGEGSRLTVL.